The rows below give T cell receptor beta chains drawn from one sample of a study of CD8 T cells in Susac syndrome. TCRdb ran MiXCR on the immunoSEQ multiplex PCR reads and lists one entry per CDR3 protein. The sample includes about 83,000 distinct CDR3 sequences, around 96% of them seen just once. The sample was CD8+ T cells from PBMCs. The origin of the receptors is a human donor with Susac syndrome. Each CDR3 is given with its conserved first and last residue. D genes are given only for firm matches. Only part of the rows carry a size: once, few, many, or a class if the clone is expanded.

CDR3 DNA: TGTGCCAGCAGCTTAGGGACTAGCGGGAGGGCCGGCGAGACCCAGTACTTC; CDR3 protein: CASSLGTSGRAGETQYF; D gene: TRBD2; J gene: TRBJ2-5; V gene: TRBV13; clone size: -; CDR3 length: 17
CDR3 DNA: TGTGCCAGCATTAGTAATCCGCAGGGGCGTGGAGAGACCCAGTACTTC; CDR3 protein: CASISNPQGRGETQYF; D gene: -; J gene: TRBJ2-5; V gene: TRBV6-5; clone size: -; CDR3 length: 16
CDR3 DNA: TGTGCCAGCAGCCCGGGACACCCCGGGGAGCTGTTTTTT; CDR3 protein: CASSPGHPGELFF; D gene: -; J gene: TRBJ2-2; V gene: TRBV5-4; clone size: -; CDR3 length: 13
CDR3 DNA: TGTGCCAGCAGTTTCTCCGGGCCGGCCGGAGGAAACACCATATATTTT; CDR3 protein: CASSFSGPAGGNTIYF; D gene: -; J gene: TRBJ1-3; V gene: TRBV6-5; clone size: -; CDR3 length: 16
CDR3 DNA: TGTGCCAGCAGCCCATATCTAGGACGAGACACTGAAGCTTTCTTT; CDR3 protein: CASSPYLGRDTEAFF; D gene: -; J gene: TRBJ1-1; V gene: TRBV7-6; clone size: -; CDR3 length: 15
CDR3 DNA: TGTGCCAGCAGCCAAGGAGGAGGGCCGCCGGGGACCGGGGAGCTGTTTTTT; CDR3 protein: CASSQGGGPPGTGELFF; D gene: -; J gene: TRBJ2-2; V gene: TRBV4-2; clone size: -; CDR3 length: 17
CDR3 DNA: TGTGCCAGCAGTTTTGTGAGGGCTCGTCCTGAAGCTTTCTTT; CDR3 protein: CASSFVRARPEAFF; D gene: -; J gene: TRBJ1-1; V gene: TRBV28; clone size: -; CDR3 length: 14
CDR3 DNA: TGTGCCAGCACCGTACGGGGGGATGGCTACACCTTC; CDR3 protein: CASTVRGDGYTF; D gene: -; J gene: TRBJ1-2; V gene: TRBV7-9; clone size: -; CDR3 length: 12
CDR3 DNA: TGTGCCAGCAGCCACGCTGGGGCGGGGGAGACCCAGTACTTC; CDR3 protein: CASSHAGAGETQYF; D gene: -; J gene: TRBJ2-5; V gene: TRBV7-2; clone size: -; CDR3 length: 14
CDR3 DNA: TGTGCCTGGAGTGTGGAGGACCCCTACGAGCAGTACTTC; CDR3 protein: CAWSVEDPYEQYF; D gene: -; J gene: TRBJ2-7; V gene: TRBV30; clone size: -; CDR3 length: 13
CDR3 DNA: TGTGCCAGCAGCTTAGAGGTTCAGGGAAGGCCCGAGGCTGGAAACACCATATATTTT; CDR3 protein: CASSLEVQGRPEAGNTIYF; D gene: -; J gene: TRBJ1-3; V gene: TRBV7-9; clone size: -; CDR3 length: 19
CDR3 DNA: TGTGCCAGCAGATCTCTAGCGGGGGGCCCCGGTGATACGCAGTATTTT; CDR3 protein: CASRSLAGGPGDTQYF; D gene: TRBD2; J gene: TRBJ2-3; V gene: TRBV11-2; clone size: -; CDR3 length: 16
CDR3 DNA: TGTGCCAGCACCCGGGGCGGCAATCAGCCCCAGCATTTT; CDR3 protein: CASTRGGNQPQHF; D gene: -; J gene: TRBJ1-5; V gene: TRBV6-5; clone size: -; CDR3 length: 13
CDR3 DNA: TGTGCCAGCACCTCTGGGAGGCTTGAGACCCAGTACTTC; CDR3 protein: CASTSGRLETQYF; D gene: -; J gene: TRBJ2-5; V gene: TRBV12-3/TRBV12-4; clone size: -; CDR3 length: 13
CDR3 DNA: TGCAGCGTGTCCGGGACAGCAGATACGCAGTATTTT; CDR3 protein: CSVSGTADTQYF; D gene: TRBD1; J gene: TRBJ2-3; V gene: TRBV29-1; clone size: -; CDR3 length: 12
CDR3 DNA: TGCAGCGTTTACGTCGGGGAGCTGTTTTTT; CDR3 protein: CSVYVGELFF; D gene: -; J gene: TRBJ2-2; V gene: TRBV29-1; clone size: -; CDR3 length: 10
CDR3 DNA: TGTGCCAGCAGTTACACAAACACAGATACGCAGTATTTT; CDR3 protein: CASSYTNTDTQYF; D gene: -; J gene: TRBJ2-3; V gene: TRBV6-5; clone size: -; CDR3 length: 13
CDR3 DNA: TGTGCCAGCAGCTCGCCGTACGTGGGCGTTGAGCAGTTCTTC; CDR3 protein: CASSSPYVGVEQFF; D gene: -; J gene: TRBJ2-1; V gene: TRBV5-6; clone size: once; CDR3 length: 14
CDR3 DNA: TGCAGCGTTGCGCTAGCGGGAGGACCCTATTTCAATGAGCAGTTCTTC; CDR3 protein: CSVALAGGPYFNEQFF; D gene: TRBD2; J gene: TRBJ2-1; V gene: TRBV29-1; clone size: once; CDR3 length: 16
CDR3 DNA: TGCAGTGCTAGAGCGACCCTGACAGTAAATCAGCCCCAGCATTTT; CDR3 protein: CSARATLTVNQPQHF; D gene: -; J gene: TRBJ1-5; V gene: TRBV20-1; clone size: -; CDR3 length: 15
CDR3 DNA: TGTGCCAGTAGTACCGTCCCTCGTCGGGACTCTGGGGCCAACGTCCTGACTTTC; CDR3 protein: CASSTVPRRDSGANVLTF; D gene: -; J gene: TRBJ2-6; V gene: TRBV19; clone size: -; CDR3 length: 18
CDR3 DNA: TGTGCCAGCAGTATGACCTGGGAAAAACTGTTTTTT; CDR3 protein: CASSMTWEKLFF; D gene: -; J gene: TRBJ1-4; V gene: TRBV28; clone size: once; CDR3 length: 12
CDR3 DNA: TGTGCCAGCAGCACCACTTACCCTACAGGGTACACCGGGGAGCTGTTTTTT; CDR3 protein: CASSTTYPTGYTGELFF; D gene: -; J gene: TRBJ2-2; V gene: TRBV7-8; clone size: -; CDR3 length: 17
CDR3 DNA: TGCGCCAGCAGAGGCTCTGGGGCCAACGTCCTGACTTTC; CDR3 protein: CASRGSGANVLTF; D gene: -; J gene: TRBJ2-6; V gene: TRBV5-1; clone size: -; CDR3 length: 13
CDR3 DNA: TGTGCCAGCAGCCTCGACAGGGCTCGGAACTATGGCTACACCTTC; CDR3 protein: CASSLDRARNYGYTF; D gene: TRBD1; J gene: TRBJ1-2; V gene: TRBV9; clone size: -; CDR3 length: 15
CDR3 DNA: TGTGCCAGCGGCAGGGGCACAGTGAGCACCGGGGAGCTGTTTTTT; CDR3 protein: CASGRGTVSTGELFF; D gene: -; J gene: TRBJ2-2; V gene: TRBV7-9; clone size: -; CDR3 length: 15
CDR3 DNA: TGTGCCAGCAGTTCCCTCCGTACAGGGGACTATGGCTACACCTTC; CDR3 protein: CASSSLRTGDYGYTF; D gene: TRBD1; J gene: TRBJ1-2; V gene: TRBV6-5; clone size: once; CDR3 length: 15
CDR3 DNA: TGCAGCGTTGAAGACAGGGGGTGGAGCGGCTACACCTTC; CDR3 protein: CSVEDRGWSGYTF; D gene: TRBD1; J gene: TRBJ1-2; V gene: TRBV29-1; clone size: -; CDR3 length: 13
CDR3 DNA: TGTGCCAGCAGCGGTCGGATTGGACAGAACTACGAGCAGTACTTC; CDR3 protein: CASSGRIGQNYEQYF; D gene: -; J gene: TRBJ2-7; V gene: TRBV7-9; clone size: -; CDR3 length: 15
CDR3 DNA: TGCAGTGCACCGGGACAAGGGATTAGCAATCAGCCCCAGCATTTT; CDR3 protein: CSAPGQGISNQPQHF; D gene: -; J gene: TRBJ1-5; V gene: TRBV20-1; clone size: -; CDR3 length: 15
CDR3 DNA: TGTGCCAGCAGCGATGCCCCAGTACAGCCCCAGCATTTT; CDR3 protein: CASSDAPVQPQHF; D gene: -; J gene: TRBJ1-5; V gene: TRBV7-9; clone size: once; CDR3 length: 13
CDR3 DNA: TGTGCCAGCAGGGTTGAGGGGGGCTTGACTGAAGCTTTCTTT; CDR3 protein: CASRVEGGLTEAFF; D gene: -; J gene: TRBJ1-1; V gene: TRBV28; clone size: -; CDR3 length: 14
CDR3 DNA: TGTGCCAGCAGCGCCTTGACAGACTATGGCTACACCTTC; CDR3 protein: CASSALTDYGYTF; D gene: -; J gene: TRBJ1-2; V gene: TRBV7-9; clone size: -; CDR3 length: 13
CDR3 DNA: TGCGCCAGCAGCCAATTGGGACAGGGCACTGAAGCTTTCTTT; CDR3 protein: CASSQLGQGTEAFF; D gene: TRBD1; J gene: TRBJ1-1; V gene: TRBV4-1; clone size: once; CDR3 length: 14
CDR3 DNA: TGTGCCAGTAGTATCATGGGATCCCGAACAGATACGCAGTATTTT; CDR3 protein: CASSIMGSRTDTQYF; D gene: -; J gene: TRBJ2-3; V gene: TRBV19; clone size: -; CDR3 length: 15
CDR3 DNA: TGCGCCAGCAGACACGGCAGCCACGGCTACACCTTC; CDR3 protein: CASRHGSHGYTF; D gene: -; J gene: TRBJ1-2; V gene: TRBV5-1; clone size: -; CDR3 length: 12
CDR3 DNA: TGCAGTGCGGATCGGGAATTGACTAGTTACGAGACCCAGTACTTC; CDR3 protein: CSADRELTSYETQYF; D gene: -; J gene: TRBJ2-5; V gene: TRBV20-1; clone size: once; CDR3 length: 15
CDR3 DNA: TGTGCCAGTAACTCACTAGCCACGTTGACAGATACGCAGTATTTT; CDR3 protein: CASNSLATLTDTQYF; D gene: -; J gene: TRBJ2-3; V gene: TRBV19; clone size: -; CDR3 length: 15
CDR3 DNA: TGTGCCAGCAGAAATGGGGGGCCCGCGAGGGCTGAAGCTTTCTTT; CDR3 protein: CASRNGGPARAEAFF; D gene: -; J gene: TRBJ1-1; V gene: TRBV27; clone size: -; CDR3 length: 15
CDR3 DNA: TGTGCCTGGAGTTCCAGGGCTGAAGCTTTCTTT; CDR3 protein: CAWSSRAEAFF; D gene: -; J gene: TRBJ1-1; V gene: TRBV30; clone size: -; CDR3 length: 11
CDR3 DNA: TGCAGTGCGGAGTACAGGGCGAACACTGAAGCTTTCTTT; CDR3 protein: CSAEYRANTEAFF; D gene: -; J gene: TRBJ1-1; V gene: TRBV20-1; clone size: -; CDR3 length: 13
CDR3 DNA: TGTGCCAGTGCCTGGGGGGGCCCCTACAATGAGCAGTTCTTC; CDR3 protein: CASAWGGPYNEQFF; D gene: -; J gene: TRBJ2-1; V gene: TRBV19; clone size: -; CDR3 length: 14
CDR3 DNA: TGTGCCAGCAGTCGGACAGGGGTTCATAGCAATCAGCCCCAGCATTTT; CDR3 protein: CASSRTGVHSNQPQHF; D gene: TRBD1; J gene: TRBJ1-5; V gene: TRBV5-6; clone size: -; CDR3 length: 16
CDR3 DNA: TGCAGCGTCTTTCCTAGCCGGGGTCCTAAGGGTGAGCAGTTCTTC; CDR3 protein: CSVFPSRGPKGEQFF; D gene: -; J gene: TRBJ2-1; V gene: TRBV29-1; clone size: -; CDR3 length: 15